This TCR beta chain was retrieved from a study of T cells in localized non-small cell lung cancer. Trimming shortened V by 3 bases and J by 3 bases, and 15 bases separated the two germline ends. Per the germline V gene, CDR1 is LGHNA and CDR2 is YSLEER. This CDR3 spans 15 amino acids. This table comes from immunoSEQ multiplex PCR, and its TCRdb copy is limited to in-frame clones, with some not included. The sample has approximately 22,000 clones; 70% to 90% are singletons. The TCR originated in a male donor older than 55 with stage I squamous cell lung carcinoma. This chain connects TRBV4-3 to TRBJ2-7, with a weak D call TRBD1 (7 bases). Source: peripheral blood, taken before any cancer treatment. DNA for the CDR3: TGCGCCAGCAGCCAGGGACAGTGGGGGGTCTACGAGCAGTACTTC. This translates into CASSQGQWGVYEQYF.